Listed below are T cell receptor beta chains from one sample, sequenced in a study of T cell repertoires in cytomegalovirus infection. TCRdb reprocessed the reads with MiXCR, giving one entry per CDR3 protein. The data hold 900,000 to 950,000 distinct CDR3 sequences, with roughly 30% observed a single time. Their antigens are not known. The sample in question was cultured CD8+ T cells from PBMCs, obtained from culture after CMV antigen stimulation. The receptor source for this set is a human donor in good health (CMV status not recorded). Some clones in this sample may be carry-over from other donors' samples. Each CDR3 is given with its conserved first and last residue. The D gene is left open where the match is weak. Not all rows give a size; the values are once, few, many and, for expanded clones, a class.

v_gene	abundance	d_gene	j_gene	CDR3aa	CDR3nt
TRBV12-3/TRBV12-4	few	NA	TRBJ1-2	CASSFSRSGYGYTF	TGTGCCAGCAGTTTTAGTAGGTCGGGATATGGCTACACCTTC
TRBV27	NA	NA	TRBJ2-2	CASSPPGHANTGELFF	TGTGCCAGCAGTCCTCCGGGACACGCGAACACCGGGGAGCTGTTTTTT
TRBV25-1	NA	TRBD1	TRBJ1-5	CASSEDRTWQPQHF	TGTGCCAGCAGTGAGGACAGGACGTGGCAGCCCCAGCATTTT
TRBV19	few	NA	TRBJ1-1	CASSIVLSQNTEAFF	TGTGCCAGTAGTATTGTCCTTTCGCAAAACACTGAAGCTTTCTTT
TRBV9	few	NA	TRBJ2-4	CAKGPPRRWENIQYF	TGTGCCAAAGGGCCCCCCAGGAGGTGGGAAAACATTCAGTACTTC
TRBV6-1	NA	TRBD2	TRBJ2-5	CASSDGTSGPSYQETQYF	TGTGCCAGCAGTGACGGGACTAGCGGCCCCTCGTACCAAGAGACCCAGTACTTC
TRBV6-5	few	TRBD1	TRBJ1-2	CASSYSQGSYGYTF	TGTGCCAGCAGTTACTCACAGGGGTCCTATGGCTACACCTTC
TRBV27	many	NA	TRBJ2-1	CASSFSTGWPYNEQFF	TGTGCCAGCAGTTTTTCGACAGGTTGGCCCTACAATGAGCAGTTCTTC
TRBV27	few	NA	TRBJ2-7	CASSFVYPHEQYF	TGTGCCAGCAGTTTTGTATACCCGCACGAGCAGTACTTC
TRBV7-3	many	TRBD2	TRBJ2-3	CASSLNPGLAGDGDTQYF	TGTGCCAGCAGCTTAAACCCGGGACTAGCGGGGGATGGAGATACGCAGTATTTT
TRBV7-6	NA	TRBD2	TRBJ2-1	CVSSLLASGGLVPSRFF	TGTGTCAGCAGCCTGCTAGCTAGCGGGGGGCTGGTCCCGAGCCGGTTCTTC
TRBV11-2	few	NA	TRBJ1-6	CASSEHRGGNSPLHF	TGTGCCAGCAGCGAACACCGCGGGGGTAATTCACCCCTCCACTTT